These 22 T cell receptor beta chains came from one sample sequenced in a study of siplizumab effects on memory and regulatory T cells. Libraries were prepared by immunoSEQ multiplex PCR; TCRdb keeps only in-frame clonotypes and omits some of them. The sample yields some 100,000 clones, about 91% seen once. Sequencing used Tregs sorted from blood. The receptors were gathered from a human donor in good health.

This chain connects TRBV27 to TRBJ2-3; D uncertain. The CDR3 runs 13 residues. Germline V gives CDR1 MNHEY, CDR2 SMNVEV (reference sequence). Trimming shortened V by 6 bases and J by 0 bases, and 7 bases separated the two germline ends. The CDR3 nucleotides are TGTGCCAGCAGCCACAGAAGCACAGATACGCAGTATTTT. Encoded protein: CASSHRSTDTQYF.

The J gene is TRBJ2-7, the V gene TRBV11-2, with TRBD1 matching 7 bases. Germline CDR1 reads SGHAT; CDR2 reads FQNNGV. CDR3 length: 16 residues. Trimming cost V 8 bases and J 7 bases; bases outside gene matches: 20. The CDR3 loop is CASASGRGPSLREQYF. For the CDR3, the DNA is TGTGCCAGCGCCTCGGGTAGGGGGCCCTCATTGAGGGAGCAGTACTTC.

The rearrangement links TRBV30 to TRBJ2-1, with a weak D call TRBD2 (5 bases). The CDR3 consists of 14 residues. V shed 4 bases and J shed 0 bases, with 10 bases lying between them. Germline V CDR1 and CDR2: GTSNPN, SVGIG (reference sequence). The CDR3, as DNA: TGTGCCTGGAATCTCCGGGGCTCCTACAATGAGCAGTTCTTC. Amino acid sequence: CAWNLRGSYNEQFF.

CDR3 residues: CAISEGVAGPIAKNIQYF. DNA of the CDR3: TGTGCCATCAGTGAAGGTGTAGCGGGACCGATAGCCAAAAACATTCAGTACTTC. The chain uses TRBV10-3 and TRBJ2-4, with 8 bases matching TRBD2. Trimming at V came to 3 bases and at J to 0 bases, leaving 10 bases not matched to a gene. The CDR3 sequence is 18 residues long. In germline, CDR1 is ENHRY, CDR2 SYGVKD.

The chain joins TRBV25-1 to TRBJ2-2, with D maybe TRBD2 (6 bases). CDR1 and CDR2 (germline): MGHDK, SYGVNS. CDR3 length: 13 amino acids. V gave up 6 bases and J gave up 6 bases, with 11 bases separating them. CDR3 residues: CASSKGEAGELFF. CDR3 bases: TGTGCCAGCAGCAAAGGGGAGGCCGGGGAGCTGTTTTTT.

V is TRBV19 and J is TRBJ2-5, with D tentatively TRBD2 (7 bases). Deletions cut 3 bases from V and 4 bases from J, with 15 bases between. The CDR3 is 15 amino acids. Germline lookup yields CDR1 LNHDA and CDR2 SQIVND (reference sequence). The CDR3 protein is CASSMGGGASETQYF. In DNA, the CDR3 is TGTGCCAGTAGTATGGGTGGGGGGGCCTCAGAGACCCAGTACTTC. Looking up the rest from reference TRBV19 and TRBJ2-5 gives the full variable domain: DGGITQSPKYLFRKEGQNVTLSCEQNLNHDAMYWYRQDPGQGLRLIYYSQIVNDFQKGDIAEGYSVSREKKESFPLTVTSAQKNPTAFYLCASSMGGGASETQYFGPGTRLLVL.

The V call is TRBV18, the J call TRBJ1-5; D is unresolved. Germline V CDR1 and CDR2: KGHSH, LQKENI. Trimming took 3 bases from V and 7 from J, leaving 16 bases between them. The CDR3 has 15 amino acids. The CDR3 DNA reads as TGTGCCAGCTCACCTTCAGTCTCTCTCGACCAGCCCCAGCATTTT. This translates into CASSPSVSLDQPQHF.

The chain employs TRBV19 and TRBJ2-7; D may be TRBD2 (6 bases). Trimming left V 3 bases short and J 1 base short, with 22 bases between. The CDR3 spans 18 residues. Per the germline V gene, CDR1 is LNHDA and CDR2 is SQIVND (reference sequence). The CDR3 loop reads CASSIYPIDRGGSYEQYF. Here the CDR3 DNA reads TGTGCCAGTAGTATCTATCCGATCGACAGAGGAGGGTCCTACGAGCAGTACTTC.

The chain combines TRBV18 with TRBJ1-1, with a weak D call TRBD1 (5 bases). Trimming stripped 6 bases from V and 0 bases from J, with 11 bases between. This CDR3 is 14 amino acids long. The germline gives CDR1 KGHSH, CDR2 LQKENI. CDR3 residues: CASSWTGLNTEAFF. The CDR3 DNA reads as TGTGCCAGCTCTTGGACGGGACTGAACACTGAAGCTTTCTTT.

This rearrangement joins TRBV18 to TRBJ2-5; no reliable D call. The CDR3 spans 13 residues. Looked up from germline, CDR1 is KGHSH and CDR2 is LQKENI. The germline V and J ends were trimmed by 6 bases and 3 bases, with 11 bases remaining between them. In nucleotides, the CDR3 is TGTGCCAGCTCCCCAGTCAGCAAAGAGACCCAGTACTTC. Translating it yields CASSPVSKETQYF. Together with reference TRBV18 and TRBJ2-5, the CDR3 gives the full variable domain: NAGVMQNPRHLVRRRGQEARLRCSPMKGHSHVYWYRQLPEEGLKFMVYLQKENIIDESGMPKERFSAEFPKEGPSILRIQQVVRGDSAAYFCASSPVSKETQYFGPGTRLLVL.

The rearrangement links TRBV5-1 to TRBJ2-7, with D perhaps TRBD1 (5 bases). From germline, CDR1 is SGHRS and CDR2 YFSETQ. Trimming stripped 1 base from V and 3 bases from J, with 8 bases between. The CDR3 is made up of 13 amino acids. CDR3 coding DNA: TGCGCCAGCAGCTTGAGCCAGGGCTACGAGCAGTACTTC. As protein: CASSLSQGYEQYF.

The V gene is TRBV12-2, the J gene TRBJ2-3; whether TRBD2, the table's D call, matches the DNA was not checked. TRBV12-2 represents a pseudogene. The CDR3 totals 17 residues. CDR3 nucleotides: TGTGCAAGTCGCTTAGGGGGACTAGCGAGAAGGACAGATACGCAGTATTTT. It yields the protein CASRLGGLARRTDTQYF.

V gene TRBV29-1 combines with J gene TRBJ2-7, with TRBD1 matching over 8 bases. This CDR3 has 13 amino acids. The V gene end was trimmed by 4 bases and the J gene end by 7 bases; junction bases not matched to a gene: 9. Germline V gene lookup returns CDR1 SQVTM and CDR2 ANQGSEA. In nucleotides, the CDR3 is TGCAGCGTTGGGACAGGGCCGCCGGGGGAGCAGTACTTC. Protein: CSVGTGPPGEQYF.

The chain is built from TRBV6-1 and TRBJ2-1; 8 bases match TRBD2. The trim removed 7 bases at V and 0 bases at J, leaving 5 bases unmatched. The V gene's germline CDR1 is MNHNS and CDR2 SASEGT. The CDR3 extends over 15 amino acids. This chain's CDR3 is CASTATSASYNEQFF. The CDR3 DNA is TGTGCCAGCACCGCGACTAGCGCCTCCTACAATGAGCAGTTCTTC.

The rearrangement links TRBV6-6 to TRBJ2-7; maybe TRBD1 (5 bases). The CDR3 is made up of 12 amino acids. Germline V CDR1 and CDR2: MNHNY, SVGAGI (reference sequence). V dropped 5 bases and J dropped 4 bases, with 9 bases sitting between them. CDR3 DNA: TGTGCCAGCAGTCCCAGGGTTTACGAGCAGTACTTC. This gives the protein CASSPRVYEQYF.

The V and J genes are TRBV19 and TRBJ1-5, with a tentative D call TRBD1 (6 bases). CDR3 length: 16 residues. Germline V gene lookup returns CDR1 LNHDA and CDR2 SQIVND (reference sequence). The V end was cut by 5 bases, the J end by 6 bases, with 20 bases between. CDR3 DNA sequence: TGTGCCAGTAGTCTCGCCTCGTGGGGGGCCCTTCAGCCCCAGCATTTT. Protein product: CASSLASWGALQPQHF.

The chain employs TRBV11-2 and TRBJ2-5; maybe TRBD2 (8 bases). There are 14 residues in the CDR3. V shed 5 bases and J shed 5 bases, with 15 bases lying between them. Germline V gene sequence: CDR1 SGHAT, CDR2 FQNNGV. CDR3 amino acids: CASSPGGTRETQYF. The CDR3 nucleotides read TGTGCCAGCAGCCCAGGGGGGACTAGGGAGACCCAGTACTTC.

Only one count was recorded for this clone. The chain has TRBV18 and TRBJ1-1; D gene uncertain. The V gene lost 5 bases and the J gene lost 7 bases, with 17 bases spanning the gap. Germline loops: CDR1 KGHSH, CDR2 LQKENI. This CDR3 is 14 amino acids long. The CDR3 DNA is TGTGCCAGCTCATCCACGTCGGGGAAGGGTGAAGCTTTCTTT. This codes for CASSSTSGKGEAFF.

The rearrangement uses TRBV9 and TRBJ2-2; perhaps TRBD2 as D (6 bases). Germline lookup yields CDR1 SGDLS and CDR2 YYNGEE. This CDR3 comprises 16 residues. V lost 2 bases to trimming and J lost 3 bases, with 14 bases between them. In DNA, the CDR3 is TGTGCCAGCAGCGTCAGTACTAGCAGGGACACCGGGGAGCTGTTTTTT. Translation gives CASSVSTSRDTGELFF. The full variable domain, rest sourced from reference TRBV9 and TRBJ2-2, is DSGVTQTPKHLITATGQRVTLRCSPRSGDLSVYWYQQSLDQGLQFLIQYYNGEERAKGNILERFSAQQFPDLHSELNLSSLELGDSALYFCASSVSTSRDTGELFFGEGSRLTVL.

This chain links TRBV20-1 with TRBJ2-5, with D hard to call. Germline V gene data show CDR1 as DFQATT and CDR2 as SNEGSKA (reference sequence). V was cut by 6 bases and J by 7 bases, with 12 bases left in between. The CDR3 is 11 amino acids. CDR3 amino acids: CSAGPRGTQYF. Written as DNA, the CDR3 is TGCAGTGCCGGTCCCCGAGGGACCCAGTACTTC.

The V and J genes are TRBV7-6 and TRBJ2-7; TRBD2 aligns across 8 bases. The germline V gene encodes CDR1 SGHVS and CDR2 FNYEAQ. Trimming at V came to 1 base and at J to 13 bases, leaving 9 bases not matched to a gene. CDR3 length: 13 residues. The CDR3 region has the DNA TGTGCCAGCAGCTTAGGCGGGGGGACAACCAAATACTTC. It encodes CASSLGGGTTKYF.

The genes are TRBV28 and TRBJ2-7; perhaps D is TRBD1 or TRBD2 (5 bases each). CDR1 and CDR2 (germline): MDHEN, SYDVKM. Trimming removed 3 bases from V and 6 bases from J, with 12 bases in between. CDR3 length: 13 amino acids. CDR3 nucleotides: TGTGCCAGCAGTTTCCCGGGACGTCGCGAGCAGTACTTC. Encoded protein: CASSFPGRREQYF.